What follows describes a single T cell receptor (beta chain). This clone was picked up a small number of times. There is no known antigen for this receptor. Base qualities are not at hand, and no much larger clone is one base apart. These data come from a study of shared clonotypes between healthy human individuals (dated by TCRdb to about 2020). Some background on the complete study: A few men and two women, aged 18 to 49 years, made up the cohort. Blood TCR repertoires of about five healthy adults were deeply sequenced to estimate repertoire size and the extent of clonotype sharing between individuals. Leukapheresis yielded between about 0.9 and 9 billion PBMCs per donor. For each donor, three plates each were used for CD4 naive and CD4 memory, two plates were used for CD8 naive, and one plate was used for CD8 memory. Libraries were prepared and TCR repertoires were sequenced by different laboratories using diverse techniques, in order to increase sequencing depth and limit assay-specific biases. Findings and caveats that apply to the study as a whole: When four donors were compared, the shared fraction of clonotypes was around 5% for naive CD4, about 4% for naive CD8, more than 2% for memory CD4, and 0.4% for memory CD8. Clonotypes shared by all four sorted-subset donors showed higher generation probabilities than non-shared clonotypes. Because the study included a small number of donors, the genetic and exposure-history diversity represented was limited. Naive subsets generally had larger estimated clonotype richness than memory subsets. Based on pairwise subsampling, the degree of clonotype sharing among donors was expected to be affected by sequencing depth. Sampling was restricted to blood, and TCR repertoires in tissues likely differ from the TCR repertoires found in blood. Even with the large sequencing depth, rarefaction of the sorted-subset datasets indicated that sequencing was incomplete.

V gives up 2 bases and J gives up 2 bases, and the segment between their germline ends measures 10 bases. Counted from cysteine to phenylalanine, this CDR3 has 14 amino acids. Of all the DNA, just the CDR3 is kept, 42 bases in frame from base 1. In the germline V gene (reference sequence), CDR1 corresponds to SEHNR and CDR2 to FQNEAQ. Donors were healthy HIV-negative adults with no recently reported acute infections or vaccinations. Only Caucasian adults living in Nashville, Tennessee, USA were represented among the donors. CD4+ T cells were enriched through magnetic negative selection, after which naive cells were positively selected on CD45RA and the remaining negative fraction served as the memory subset. Blood was collected by leukapheresis, and PBMCs were isolated by Ficoll-Histopaque density gradient centrifugation and then cryopreserved in liquid nitrogen vapor phase. Purity and quantity of every magnetically sorted T cell population were checked by analytical flow cytometry. Each sorted fraction had its genomic DNA isolated and then quantified by UV absorbance on a Nanodrop 2000c.

Using the deep immunoSEQ assay, TCR CDR3 regions were amplified from genomic DNA by multiplex PCR. Genomic DNA extracted from each cell subset was distributed evenly over all wells of several immunoSEQ 96-well plates, and each plate served as one replicate. For sorted subsets, about 220 ng of genomic DNA, equivalent to 25,000 to 30,000 T cell genomes, went into each replicate PCR. Purified libraries were measured with a Qubit 3.0 fluorometer, size-checked on a Bioanalyzer 2100, and measured again with the KAPA Library Quantification kit. Every immunoSEQ 96-well plate was sequenced on a separate single-read 150-cycle Illumina NextSeq 550 flow cell. Turning to the authors' computational methods: The immunoSEQ output contained only junctional sequences without quality scores, so filtering could not match that applied to full-length reads. Sequences were annotated with PyIR, a Python wrapper for IgBLAST v1.9, and V/J genes and CDR3 were assigned using IMGT germline references. Reads with weak V/J assignments (E-value above 1e-6), missing CDR3, stop codons, out-of-frame junctions, or ambiguous translated residues were removed. A V3J clonotype was defined by an identical inferred V gene, J gene, and CDR3 amino acid sequence. To compute the percentage overlap between repertoires, the number of shared unique clonotypes was divided by the size of the smaller repertoire. RTK rarefaction, the Chao1 estimator, and Recon v2.1 estimates of unobserved clonotypes were used to assess repertoire richness. OLGA was used to compute generation probabilities for all TCRbeta clonotypes that the gDNA method yielded from a few donors. In its TCRdb copy, this immuneACCESS table keeps in-frame sequences only and misses some clones. Where compared with another copy, unresolved V genes explain less than half of these, and the others have no known cause. V, J and clone size are those of that table, while D and trimming were read from the DNA. In all, the sample holds 950,000 to 1,200,000 clones, and roughly 80% of those were seen once. Over 0.8% of the sample is in the top ten clones.

Rearrangement joined TRBV7-9 to TRBJ2-7; the D element could tentatively be TRBD1 or TRBD2, as 6 bases agree for each. The receptor was isolated from a man between 18 and 29 years old in good health. Some clones in this sample may be carry-over from other donors' samples. Sequencing used memory CD4+ T cells from PBMCs. Read against the paper, the sample's cell subset or site label means: CD45RA-negative fraction. CDR3 sequence: CASSLRGGPYEQYF. Read as DNA, the sequence is TGTGCCAGCAGCTTAAGAGGGGGGCCCTACGAGCAGTACTTC.